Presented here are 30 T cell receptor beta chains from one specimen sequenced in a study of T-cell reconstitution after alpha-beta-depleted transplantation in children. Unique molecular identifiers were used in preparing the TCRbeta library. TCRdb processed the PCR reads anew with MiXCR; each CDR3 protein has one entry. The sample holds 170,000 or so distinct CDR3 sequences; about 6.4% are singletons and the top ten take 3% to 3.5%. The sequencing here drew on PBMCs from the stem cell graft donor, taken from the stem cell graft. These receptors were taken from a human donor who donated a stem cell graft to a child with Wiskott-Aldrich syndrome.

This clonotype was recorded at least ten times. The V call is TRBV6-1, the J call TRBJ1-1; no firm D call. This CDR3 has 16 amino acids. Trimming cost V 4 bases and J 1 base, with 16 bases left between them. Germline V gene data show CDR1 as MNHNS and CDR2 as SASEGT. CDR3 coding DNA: TGTGCCAGCAGTGGGCCTTACAAAGGGAAGAACACTGAAGCTTTCTTT. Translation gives CASSGPYKGKNTEAFF.

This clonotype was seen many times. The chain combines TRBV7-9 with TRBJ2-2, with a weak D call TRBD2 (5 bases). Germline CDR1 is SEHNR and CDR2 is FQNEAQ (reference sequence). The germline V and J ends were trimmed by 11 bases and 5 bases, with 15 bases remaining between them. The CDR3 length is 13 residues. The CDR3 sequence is CAPGGSETGELFF. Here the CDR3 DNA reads TGTGCCCCCGGTGGTAGCGAGACCGGGGAGCTGTTTTTT.

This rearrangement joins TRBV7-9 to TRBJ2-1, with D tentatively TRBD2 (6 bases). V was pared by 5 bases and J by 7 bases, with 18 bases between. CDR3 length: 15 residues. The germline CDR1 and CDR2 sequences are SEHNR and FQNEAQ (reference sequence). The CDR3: CASSPPGLPRNEQFF. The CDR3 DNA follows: TGTGCCAGCAGCCCTCCGGGACTTCCGAGAAATGAGCAGTTCTTC.

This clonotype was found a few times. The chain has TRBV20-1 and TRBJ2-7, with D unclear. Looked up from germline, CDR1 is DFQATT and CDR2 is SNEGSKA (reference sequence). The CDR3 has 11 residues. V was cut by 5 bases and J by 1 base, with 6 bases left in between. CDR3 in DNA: TGCAGTGCTCTCGAGTCCTACGAGCAGTACTTC. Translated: CSALESYEQYF.

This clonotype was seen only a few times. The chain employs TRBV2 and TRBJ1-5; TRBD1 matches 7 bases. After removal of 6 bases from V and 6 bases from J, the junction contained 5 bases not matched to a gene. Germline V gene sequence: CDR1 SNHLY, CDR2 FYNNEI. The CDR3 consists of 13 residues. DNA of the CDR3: TGTGCCAGCAGCTCGGGACAGTTTCAGCCCCAGCATTTT. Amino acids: CASSSGQFQPQHF.

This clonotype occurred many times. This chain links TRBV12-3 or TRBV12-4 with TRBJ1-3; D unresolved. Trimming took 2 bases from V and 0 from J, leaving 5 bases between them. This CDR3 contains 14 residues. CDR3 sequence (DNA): TGTGCCAGCAGTTTATTCAGCTCTGGAAACACCATATATTTT. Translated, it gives CASSLFSSGNTIYF.

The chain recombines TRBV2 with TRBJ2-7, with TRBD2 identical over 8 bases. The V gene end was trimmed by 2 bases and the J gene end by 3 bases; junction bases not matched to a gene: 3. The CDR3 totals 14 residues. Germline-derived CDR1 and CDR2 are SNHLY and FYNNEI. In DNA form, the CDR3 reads TGTGCCAGCAGTGAATCCCTAGCGGGCTACGAGCAGTACTTC. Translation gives CASSESLAGYEQYF.

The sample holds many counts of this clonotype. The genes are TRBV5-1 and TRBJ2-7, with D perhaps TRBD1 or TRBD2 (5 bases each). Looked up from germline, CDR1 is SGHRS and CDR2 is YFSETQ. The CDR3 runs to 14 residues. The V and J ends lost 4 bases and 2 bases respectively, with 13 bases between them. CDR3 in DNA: TGCGCCAGCAGCCGTGGGGGAGACGCCTACGAGCAGTACTTC. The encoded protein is CASSRGGDAYEQYF. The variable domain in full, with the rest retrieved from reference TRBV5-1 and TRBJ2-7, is KAGVTQTPRYLIKTRGQQVTLSCSPISGHRSVSWYQQTPGQGLQFLFEYFSETQRNKGNFPGRFSGRQFSNSRSEMNVSTLELGDSALYLCASSRGGDAYEQYFGPGTRLTVT.

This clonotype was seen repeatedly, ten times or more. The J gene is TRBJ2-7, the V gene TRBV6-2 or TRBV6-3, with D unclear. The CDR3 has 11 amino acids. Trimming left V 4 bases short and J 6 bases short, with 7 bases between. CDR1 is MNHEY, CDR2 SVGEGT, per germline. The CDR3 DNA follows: TGTGCCAGCAGTTTCTTCGGCGAGCAGTACTTC. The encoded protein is CASSFFGEQYF.

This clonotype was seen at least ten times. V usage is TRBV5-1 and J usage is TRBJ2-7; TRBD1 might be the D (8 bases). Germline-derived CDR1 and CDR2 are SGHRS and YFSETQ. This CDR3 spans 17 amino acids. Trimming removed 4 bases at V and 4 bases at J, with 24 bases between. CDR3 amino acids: CASSPRGQDRGLYEQYF. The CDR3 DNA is TGCGCCAGCAGCCCAAGAGGACAAGACAGGGGACTATACGAGCAGTACTTC.

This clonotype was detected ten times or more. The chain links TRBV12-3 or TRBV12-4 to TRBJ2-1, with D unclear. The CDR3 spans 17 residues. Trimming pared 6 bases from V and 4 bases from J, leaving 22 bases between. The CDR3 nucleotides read TGTGCCAGCAGATTCACGATCGGACGGCTGGGGTACAATGAGCAGTTCTTC. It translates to CASRFTIGRLGYNEQFF.

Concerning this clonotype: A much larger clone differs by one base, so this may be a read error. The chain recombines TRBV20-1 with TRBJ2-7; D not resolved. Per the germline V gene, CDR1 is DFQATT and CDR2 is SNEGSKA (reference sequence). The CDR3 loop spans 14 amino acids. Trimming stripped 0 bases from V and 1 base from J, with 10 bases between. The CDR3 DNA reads TGCAGTGCTAGAGATATTGGCGGATCCTACGAGCAGTACTTC. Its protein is CSARDIGGSYEQYF.

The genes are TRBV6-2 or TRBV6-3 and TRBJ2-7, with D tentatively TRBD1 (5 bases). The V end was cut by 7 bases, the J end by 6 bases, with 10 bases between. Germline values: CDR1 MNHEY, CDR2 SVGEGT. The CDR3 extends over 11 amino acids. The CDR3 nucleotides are TGTGCCAGCACCCGAACAGGCGAGCAGTACTTC. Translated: CASTRTGEQYF.

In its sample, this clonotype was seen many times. CDR3 DNA sequence: TGTGCCAGCAGTCTAAACGCGAGGGAGGAGTACTTC. Its protein is CASSLNAREEYF. The chain has TRBV12-3 or TRBV12-4 and TRBJ2-7; tentatively, D is TRBD2 (6 bases). This CDR3 spans 12 amino acids. The germline V and J ends were trimmed by 5 bases and 11 bases, with 16 bases remaining between them.

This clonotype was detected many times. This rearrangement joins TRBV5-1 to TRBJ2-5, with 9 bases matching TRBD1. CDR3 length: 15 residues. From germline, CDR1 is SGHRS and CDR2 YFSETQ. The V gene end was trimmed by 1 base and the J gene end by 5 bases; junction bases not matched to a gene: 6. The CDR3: CASSLPGQGSETQYF. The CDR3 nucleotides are TGCGCCAGCAGCTTGCCGGGACAGGGTTCCGAGACCCAGTACTTC.

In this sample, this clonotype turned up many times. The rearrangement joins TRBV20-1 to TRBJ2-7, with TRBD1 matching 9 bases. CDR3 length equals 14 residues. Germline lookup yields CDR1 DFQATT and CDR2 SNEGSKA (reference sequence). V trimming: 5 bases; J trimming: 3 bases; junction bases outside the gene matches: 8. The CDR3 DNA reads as TGCAGTGCTCCGGGCGGGGACAGGGTCTACGAGCAGTACTTC. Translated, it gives CSAPGGDRVYEQYF.

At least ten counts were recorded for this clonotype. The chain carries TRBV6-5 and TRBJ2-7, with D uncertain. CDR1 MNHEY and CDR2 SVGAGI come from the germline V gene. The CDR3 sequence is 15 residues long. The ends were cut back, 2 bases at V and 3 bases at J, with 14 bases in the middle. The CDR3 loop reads CASSYGGVGHYEQYF. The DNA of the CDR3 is TGTGCCAGCAGTTACGGTGGTGTTGGCCACTACGAGCAGTACTTC.

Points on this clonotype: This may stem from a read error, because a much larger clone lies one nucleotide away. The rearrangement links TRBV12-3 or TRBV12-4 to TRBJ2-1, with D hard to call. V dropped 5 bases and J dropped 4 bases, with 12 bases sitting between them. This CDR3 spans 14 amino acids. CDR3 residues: CASSISALYNEQFF. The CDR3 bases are TGTGCCAGCAGTATCTCCGCCTTGTACAATGAGCAGTTCTTC.

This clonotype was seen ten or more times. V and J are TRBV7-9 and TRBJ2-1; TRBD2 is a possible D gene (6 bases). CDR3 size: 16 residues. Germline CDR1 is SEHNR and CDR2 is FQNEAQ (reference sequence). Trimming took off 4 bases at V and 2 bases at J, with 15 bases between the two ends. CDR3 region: CASSSGLGGTYNEQFF. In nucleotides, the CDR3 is TGTGCCAGCAGCTCCGGTTTGGGGGGTACCTACAATGAGCAGTTCTTC.

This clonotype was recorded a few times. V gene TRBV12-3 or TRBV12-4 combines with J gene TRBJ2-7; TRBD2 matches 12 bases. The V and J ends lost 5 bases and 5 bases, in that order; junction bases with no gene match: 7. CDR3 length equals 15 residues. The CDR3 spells CASSPSSGRANEQYF. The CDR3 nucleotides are TGTGCCAGCAGTCCCTCTAGCGGGAGGGCCAACGAGCAGTACTTC.

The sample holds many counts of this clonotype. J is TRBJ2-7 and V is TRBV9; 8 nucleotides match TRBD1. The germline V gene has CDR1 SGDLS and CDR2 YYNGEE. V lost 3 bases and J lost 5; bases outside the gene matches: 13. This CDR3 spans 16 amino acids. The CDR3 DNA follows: TGTGCCAGCAGCGCTTATGGAGGACAGGGAATCGACGAGCAGTACTTC. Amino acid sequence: CASSAYGGQGIDEQYF.

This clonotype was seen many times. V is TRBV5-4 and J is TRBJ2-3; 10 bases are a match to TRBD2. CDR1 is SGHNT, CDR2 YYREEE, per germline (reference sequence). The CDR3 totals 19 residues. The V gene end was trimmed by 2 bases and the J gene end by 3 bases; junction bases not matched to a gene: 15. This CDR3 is CASSFTRASGGPSTDTQYF. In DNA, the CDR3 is TGTGCCAGCAGCTTCACCCGGGCTAGCGGGGGACCGTCTACAGATACGCAGTATTTT.

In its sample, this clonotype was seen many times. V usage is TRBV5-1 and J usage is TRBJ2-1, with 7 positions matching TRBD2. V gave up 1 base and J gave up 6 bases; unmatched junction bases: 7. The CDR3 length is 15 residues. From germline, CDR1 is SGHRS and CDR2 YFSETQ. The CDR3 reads CASSLRGGFSNEQFF. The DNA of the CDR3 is TGCGCCAGCAGCTTGAGGGGAGGGTTTAGCAATGAGCAGTTCTTC. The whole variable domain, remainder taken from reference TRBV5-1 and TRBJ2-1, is KAGVTQTPRYLIKTRGQQVTLSCSPISGHRSVSWYQQTPGQGLQFLFEYFSETQRNKGNFPGRFSGRQFSNSRSEMNVSTLELGDSALYLCASSLRGGFSNEQFFGPGTRLTVL.

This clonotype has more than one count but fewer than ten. CDR3 sequence (DNA): TGCAGTGCTCTCCGCCGGGCTAGCGGGAGGGCCGGGGGGACAGATACGCAGTATTTT. The encoded protein is CSALRRASGRAGGTDTQYF. This chain joins TRBV20-1 and TRBJ2-3; 12 bases are a match to TRBD2. J gave up 3 bases and V 5 bases, and 18 bases lay outside the gene matches. The germline V gene encodes CDR1 DFQATT and CDR2 SNEGSKA (reference sequence). The CDR3 covers 19 residues.

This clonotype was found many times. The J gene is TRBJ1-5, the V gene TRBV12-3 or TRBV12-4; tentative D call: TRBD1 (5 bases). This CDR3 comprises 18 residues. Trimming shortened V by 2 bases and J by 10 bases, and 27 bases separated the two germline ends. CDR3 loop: CASSLSVSGQGLMVPQHF. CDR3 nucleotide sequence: TGTGCCAGCAGTTTAAGTGTATCGGGTCAGGGCCTAATGGTTCCCCAGCATTTT.

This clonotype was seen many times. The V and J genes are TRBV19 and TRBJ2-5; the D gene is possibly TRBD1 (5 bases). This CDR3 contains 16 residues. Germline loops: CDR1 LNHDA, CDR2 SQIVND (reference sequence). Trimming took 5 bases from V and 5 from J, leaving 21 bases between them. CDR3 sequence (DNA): TGTGCCAGTAGTCCATCTTGGCAGGGTCGGTTTGAGACCCAGTACTTC. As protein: CASSPSWQGRFETQYF.

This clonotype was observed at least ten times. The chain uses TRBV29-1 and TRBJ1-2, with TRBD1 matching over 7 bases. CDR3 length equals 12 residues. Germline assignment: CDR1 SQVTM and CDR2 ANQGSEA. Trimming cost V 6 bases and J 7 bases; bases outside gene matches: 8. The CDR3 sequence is CSVMTGSGGYTF. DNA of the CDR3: TGCAGCGTCATGACAGGGAGCGGTGGCTACACCTTC.

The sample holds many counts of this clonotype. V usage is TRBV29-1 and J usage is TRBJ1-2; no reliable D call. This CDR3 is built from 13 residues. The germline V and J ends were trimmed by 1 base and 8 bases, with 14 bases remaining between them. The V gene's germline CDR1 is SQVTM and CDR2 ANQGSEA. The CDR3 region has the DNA TGCAGCGTTGAAGGCCGTTTCGTTAGGGGCTACACCTTC. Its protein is CSVEGRFVRGYTF.

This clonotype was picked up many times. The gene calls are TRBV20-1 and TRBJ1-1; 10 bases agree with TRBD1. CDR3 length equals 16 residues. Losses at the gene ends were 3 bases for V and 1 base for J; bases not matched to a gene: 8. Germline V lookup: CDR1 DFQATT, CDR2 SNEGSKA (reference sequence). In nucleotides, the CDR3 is TGCAGTGCTAGGGGACAGGGGTCTGTTACGAACACTGAAGCTTTCTTT. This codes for CSARGQGSVTNTEAFF.

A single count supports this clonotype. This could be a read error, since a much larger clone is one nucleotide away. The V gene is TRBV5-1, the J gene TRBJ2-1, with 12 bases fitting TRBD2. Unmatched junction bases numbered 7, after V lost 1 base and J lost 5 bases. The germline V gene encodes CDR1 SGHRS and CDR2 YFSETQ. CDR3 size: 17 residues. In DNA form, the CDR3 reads TGCGCCAGCAGCTTGTCGGGACTAGCGGGTATCCACAATGAGCAGTTCTTC. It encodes CASSLSGLAGIHNEQFF.